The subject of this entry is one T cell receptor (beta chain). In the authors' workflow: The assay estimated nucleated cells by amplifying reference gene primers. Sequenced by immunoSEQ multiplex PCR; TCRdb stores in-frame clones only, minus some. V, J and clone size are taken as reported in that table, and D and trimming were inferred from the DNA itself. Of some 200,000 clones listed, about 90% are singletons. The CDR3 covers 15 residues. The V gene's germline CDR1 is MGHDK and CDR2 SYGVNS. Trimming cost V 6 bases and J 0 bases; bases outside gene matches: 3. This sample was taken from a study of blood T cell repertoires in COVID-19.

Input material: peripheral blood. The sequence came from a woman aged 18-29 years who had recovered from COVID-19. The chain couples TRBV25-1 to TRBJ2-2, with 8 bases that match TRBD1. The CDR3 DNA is TGTGCCAGCAGCCGACAGGGGCCGAACACCGGGGAGCTGTTTTTT. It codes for CASSRQGPNTGELFF.